The 2 T cell receptor beta chains given below trace back to one sample, sequenced in a study of shared clonotypes between healthy human individuals. Method: immunoSEQ multiplex PCR; TCRdb's copy keeps in-frame clones and lacks some. The profile shows around 1,900,000 clones, 90% to 95% of them singletons. The naive CD8 population came from CD45RO-negative cells selected for CCR7, without terminally differentiated effector memory CD45RA+ cells. The sample consisted of naive CD8+ T cells from PBMCs. These receptors originate from a man between 18 and 29 years old in good health. Some clones in this sample may be carry-over from other donors' samples.

The chain has TRBV10-3 and TRBJ2-7; tentatively, D is TRBD1 (5 bases). The CDR3 covers 13 residues. Trimming pared 8 bases from V and 2 bases from J, leaving 13 bases between. The germline gives CDR1 ENHRY, CDR2 SYGVKD. The CDR3 bases are TGTGCCATCGGGGCAGGAGAGGCCTACGAGCAGTACTTC. Translating it yields CAIGAGEAYEQYF.

This rearrangement joins TRBV6-1 to TRBJ1-2, with 8 bases identical to TRBD1. The CDR3 sequence is 13 residues long. The trim removed 5 bases at V and 7 bases at J, leaving 6 bases unmatched. The V gene's germline CDR1 is MNHNS and CDR2 SASEGT. The CDR3 protein is CASSFLDRGGYTF. CDR3 DNA sequence: TGTGCCAGCAGTTTTTTAGACAGGGGTGGCTACACCTTC.